This paragraph covers one T cell receptor beta chain sequence. The data derive from a study of shared clonotypes between healthy human individuals. It was at deep level that the assay was run. TCRdb's copy holds only in-frame clones and misses some; the assay was immunoSEQ multiplex PCR. The sample has 950,000 to 1,100,000 clones, approximately 70% seen once; the top ten hold 1.5%. Sample: memory CD4+ T cells sorted from blood. Documented subset: CD45RA-negative fraction. The receptor was isolated from a man in his late teens or twenties in good health.

The CDR3 region has the DNA TGTGCCACCAGCAGAGCCCTGAGCTGGAGCAGCGATGAGCAGTTCTTC. Protein sequence: CATSRALSWSSDEQFF. The chain is built from TRBV15 and TRBJ2-1; D unclear. CDR1 is LNHNV, CDR2 YYDKDF, per germline (reference sequence). The CDR3 is 16 amino acids. V was clipped by 1 base and J by 8 bases, with 18 bases between them.